The 2 T cell receptor beta chains given below trace back to one sample, sequenced in a study of cytomegalovirus exposure and HLA in healthy donors. The study ran its PCR with 60 Vbeta and 13 Jbeta primers. Method: immunoSEQ multiplex PCR; TCRdb's copy keeps in-frame clones and lacks some. Of about 80,000 clones listed, approximately 80% are singletons. Sequenced sample: PBMCs. These receptors were taken from a man aged 50-59 years in good health and CMV-seropositive.

The count of this clone is one. The J gene is TRBJ2-3, the V gene TRBV5-1; 7 bases match TRBD1. Germline lookup yields CDR1 SGHRS and CDR2 YFSETQ. The V and J ends lost 1 base and 9 bases, in that order; junction bases with no gene match: 11. The CDR3 sequence is 15 residues long. CDR3 region: CASSLFLQGQGTQYF. In DNA form, the CDR3 reads TGCGCCAGCAGCTTGTTTCTACAGGGGCAGGGGACGCAGTATTTT. Full variable domain (rest looked up from reference TRBV5-1 and TRBJ2-3): KAGVTQTPRYLIKTRGQQVTLSCSPISGHRSVSWYQQTPGQGLQFLFEYFSETQRNKGNFPGRFSGRQFSNSRSEMNVSTLELGDSALYLCASSLFLQGQGTQYFGPGTRLTVL.

The chain recombines TRBV5-4 with TRBJ2-3; weak D call: TRBD1 (7 bases). V dropped 0 bases and J dropped 6 bases, with 11 bases sitting between them. Looked up from germline, CDR1 is SGHNT and CDR2 is YYREEE (reference sequence). This CDR3 has 14 residues. In DNA form, the CDR3 reads TGTGCCAGCAGCTTGGAGGGGGCGGGGGATACGCAGTATTTT. Translated: CASSLEGAGDTQYF. Based on the CDR3 plus reference TRBV5-4 and TRBJ2-3, the full variable domain is ETGVTQSPTHLIKTRGQQVTLRCSSQSGHNTVSWYQQALGQGPQFIFQYYREEENGRGNFPPRFSGLQFPNYSSELNVNALELDDSALYLCASSLEGAGDTQYFGPGTRLTVL.